A single sample is the source of the 8 T cell receptor beta chains below, sequenced in a study of shared clonotypes between healthy human individuals. The assay was immunoSEQ multiplex PCR, and TCRdb's table has in-frame clones only and misses some. The sample includes 1.5 million to 1.9 million clones, roughly 98% seen only once; the top ten take about 0.45%. Specimen: naive CD4+ T cells sorted from blood. Subset specified: CD45RA+ positively selected. These receptors all come from a man aged 25-40 years in good health.

The CDR3 reads CASSLEDKQFF. The DNA for the CDR3 is TGTGCCAGCAGTTTAGAAGATAAACAGTTCTTC. The V gene is TRBV28, the J gene TRBJ2-1, with unresolved D. Trimming removed 2 bases from V and 13 bases from J, with 9 bases in between. The CDR3 is 11 amino acids. Germline CDR1 and CDR2: MDHEN and SYDVKM.

This rearrangement joins TRBV25-1 to TRBJ2-1, with TRBD2 identical over 10 bases. Germline assignment: CDR1 MGHDK and CDR2 SYGVNS. The CDR3 loop spans 14 amino acids. Trimming at V came to 7 bases and at J to 3 bases, leaving 3 bases not matched to a gene. In DNA, the CDR3 is TGTGCCAGCACTACTAGCGGGAACTACAATGAGCAGTTCTTC. The encoded protein is CASTTSGNYNEQFF.

The V and J genes are TRBV5-4 and TRBJ2-7; D may be TRBD1 (6 bases). CDR1 is SGHNT, CDR2 YYREEE, per germline (reference sequence). V lost 5 bases, J lost 3 bases, and 12 bases lay in between. The CDR3 covers 13 residues. The CDR3 is CASSSDRNYEQYF. The CDR3 bases are TGTGCCAGCAGTTCGGACAGAAACTACGAGCAGTACTTC.

The rearrangement joins TRBV11-3 to TRBJ2-5, with unresolved D. V lost 1 base and J lost 3, with 6 bases in between. The CDR3 has 13 residues. In germline, CDR1 is SGHNT, CDR2 YENEEA. The CDR3 loop is CASSLVTEETQYF. The CDR3 nucleotides are TGTGCCAGCAGCTTAGTAACAGAAGAGACCCAGTACTTC.

This clone was counted a single time. V usage is TRBV5-1 and J usage is TRBJ2-2, with D perhaps matching TRBD2 (5 bases). V lost 6 bases and J lost 3, with 15 bases in between. Germline-derived CDR1 and CDR2 are SGHRS and YFSETQ. There are 15 residues in the CDR3. This CDR3 reads CASTRSQEDTGELFF. The CDR3 bases are TGCGCCAGCACTCGCTCGCAGGAGGACACCGGGGAGCTGTTTTTT. The whole variable domain, filled in from reference TRBV5-1 and TRBJ2-2, reads KAGVTQTPRYLIKTRGQQVTLSCSPISGHRSVSWYQQTPGQGLQFLFEYFSETQRNKGNFPGRFSGRQFSNSRSEMNVSTLELGDSALYLCASTRSQEDTGELFFGEGSRLTVL.

The rearrangement joins TRBV7-8 to TRBJ2-1; 9 bases match TRBD2. The germline gives CDR1 SGHVS, CDR2 FQNEAQ. The CDR3 is 14 amino acids. The J segment lost 7 bases and the V segment lost 3 bases, leaving 4 bases of the junction unmatched. CDR3 in amino acids: CASSFSGSLNEQFF. CDR3 nucleotide sequence: TGTGCCAGCAGCTTTAGCGGGAGTTTAAATGAGCAGTTCTTC.

Regarding this clone: Other DNA sequences from this sample encode an identical CDR3 as well. J is TRBJ1-2 and V is TRBV6-5; D may be TRBD1 (5 bases). The CDR3 has 15 residues. Germline-derived CDR1 and CDR2 are MNHEY and SVGAGI. Trimming left V 7 bases short and J 3 bases short, with 18 bases between. DNA for the CDR3: TGTGCCAGCACTAGAACGGGACGGTTCGACTATGGCTACACCTTC. Translated: CASTRTGRFDYGYTF.

J is TRBJ1-2 and V is TRBV5-1; D perhaps matches TRBD1 (6 bases). CDR1 SGHRS and CDR2 YFSETQ come from the germline V gene. V was cut by 1 base and J by 4 bases, with 11 bases left in between. The CDR3 runs 14 residues. CDR3 DNA sequence: TGCGCCAGCAGCTTGCAGGGGAACCCCTATGGCTACACCTTC. Translated, it gives CASSLQGNPYGYTF.